This T cell receptor (beta chain) was sequenced during a study of shared clonotypes between healthy human individuals. In the case of this clone: Its target is not known.

Broader study findings: The genetic and exposure-history diversity represented was limited by few donors.

Trimming cost V 1 base and J 7 bases; bases outside gene matches: 4. Germline V gives CDR1 SGHTA, CDR2 FQGNSA. This CDR3 is 14 amino acids long. Clones were read by immunoSEQ multiplex PCR, and TCRdb kept only the in-frame ones, dropping some. There are fewer than 600,000 clones in the sample; approximately 77% occur only once, and more than 10% lies in the top ten. The sequence was collected from a woman between 40 and 55 years old in good health. Some clones in this sample may be carry-over from other donors' samples. Material: PBMCs. The chain couples TRBV7-2 to TRBJ2-3, with 8 bases lining up with TRBD2. CDR3 in amino acids: CASSLGLARHTQYF. In nucleotides, the CDR3 is TGTGCCAGCAGCTTAGGACTAGCGCGTCATACGCAGTATTTT.